This T cell receptor beta chain was sequenced for a study of PD-L1 blockade in urothelial cancer. The trim removed 5 bases at V and 4 bases at J, leaving 8 bases unmatched. This CDR3 comprises 15 residues. Germline V lookup: CDR1 SGHNT, CDR2 YENEEA. At least ten counts were recorded for this clone. Some clones are missing from TCRdb's copy, which holds only in-frame ones; the method was immunoSEQ multiplex PCR. The sample lists about 36,000 clones; about a third were seen once. The rearrangement uses TRBV11-3 and TRBJ1-2, with 9 positions matching TRBD1. This TCR was sampled from a man aged 60-69 years with urothelial cancer. The sequencing used tumor tissue, collected before atezolizumab (anti-PD-L1) treatment. In DNA, the CDR3 is TGTGCCAGCAGCACTGGACAGGGGTTCCCCTATGGCTACACCTTC. Its protein product is CASSTGQGFPYGYTF.